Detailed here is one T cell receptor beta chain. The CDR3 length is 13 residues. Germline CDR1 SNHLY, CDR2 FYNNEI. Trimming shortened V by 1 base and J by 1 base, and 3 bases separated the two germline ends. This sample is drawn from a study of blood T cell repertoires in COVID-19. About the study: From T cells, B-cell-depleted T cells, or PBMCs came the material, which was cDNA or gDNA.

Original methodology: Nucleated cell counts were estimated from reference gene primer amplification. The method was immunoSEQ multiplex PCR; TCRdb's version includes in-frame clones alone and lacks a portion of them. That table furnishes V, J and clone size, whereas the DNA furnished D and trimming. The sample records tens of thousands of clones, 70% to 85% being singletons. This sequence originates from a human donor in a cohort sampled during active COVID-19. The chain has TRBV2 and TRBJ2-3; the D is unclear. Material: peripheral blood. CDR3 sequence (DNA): TGTGCCAGCAGTGAAGGGCGCACAGATACGCAGTATTTT. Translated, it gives CASSEGRTDTQYF.